The rows below give T cell receptor beta chains drawn from one sample of a study of blood T cell repertoires in COVID-19. Assay used: immunoSEQ multiplex PCR; TCRdb lists only in-frame clones, some missing. The sample shows about 250,000 clones, 89% of them seen only once. Sample: peripheral blood. Source of these receptors: a woman aged 40 to 55 who had recovered from COVID-19. Each CDR3 is given with its conserved first and last residue. Fields, in order: D gene, clone size, V gene, J gene, CDR3 protein, CDR3 DNA. D genes are given only for firm matches. The size entry is marked missing in some rows and otherwise reads once, few, many or a size class.

d_call: -; clone_size: few; v_call: TRBV11-3; j_call: TRBJ2-2; cdr3_aa: CASSLATGITGELFF; cdr3_nt: TGTGCCAGCAGCTTAGCCACAGGGATAACCGGGGAGCTGTTTTTT
d_call: -; clone_size: -; v_call: TRBV12-3/TRBV12-4; j_call: TRBJ1-1; cdr3_aa: CASSKLSPGLTFF; cdr3_nt: TGTGCCAGCAGTAAACTTAGTCCGGGGTTGACTTTCTTT
d_call: -; clone_size: -; v_call: TRBV5-4; j_call: TRBJ2-2; cdr3_aa: CASSLAGYRSELFF; cdr3_nt: TGTGCCAGCAGCTTGGCAGGGTACCGGTCGGAGCTGTTTTTT
d_call: -; clone_size: -; v_call: TRBV9; j_call: TRBJ1-3; cdr3_aa: CASSSQPVEGRLGNTIYF; cdr3_nt: TGTGCCAGCAGCTCCCAGCCCGTGGAGGGACGCCTTGGAAACACCATATATTTT
d_call: TRBD2; clone_size: -; v_call: TRBV2; j_call: TRBJ2-3; cdr3_aa: CASQRTSGTDTQYF; cdr3_nt: TGTGCCAGCCAACGGACTAGCGGCACAGATACGCAGTATTTT
d_call: TRBD1; clone_size: -; v_call: TRBV5-4; j_call: TRBJ1-2; cdr3_aa: CASSFPGGNYGYTF; cdr3_nt: TGTGCCAGCAGCTTTCCAGGGGGTAACTATGGCTACACCTTC
d_call: TRBD2; clone_size: -; v_call: TRBV25-1; j_call: TRBJ2-3; cdr3_aa: CASSEWGSGRDTQYF; cdr3_nt: TGTGCCAGCAGTGAATGGGGTAGCGGGAGAGATACGCAGTATTTT
d_call: -; clone_size: -; v_call: TRBV3-1/TRBV3-2; j_call: TRBJ2-3; cdr3_aa: CASSPPPGDTQYF; cdr3_nt: TGTGCCAGCAGCCCCCCGCCGGGGGATACGCAGTATTTT
d_call: -; clone_size: -; v_call: TRBV3-1/TRBV3-2; j_call: TRBJ1-4; cdr3_aa: CASSLVGGSNEKLFF; cdr3_nt: TGTGCCAGCAGCCTCGTGGGAGGGAGTAATGAAAAACTGTTTTTT
d_call: TRBD1; clone_size: -; v_call: TRBV19; j_call: TRBJ1-3; cdr3_aa: CASSIMTGAGNTIYF; cdr3_nt: TGTGCCAGTAGTATAATGACAGGGGCTGGAAACACCATATATTTT
d_call: TRBD1; clone_size: few; v_call: TRBV29-1; j_call: TRBJ1-6; cdr3_aa: CSVRTDRANSPLHF; cdr3_nt: TGCAGCGTTCGGACGGACAGGGCTAATTCACCCCTCCACTTT
d_call: -; clone_size: -; v_call: TRBV5-6; j_call: TRBJ1-2; cdr3_aa: CASSLGRLYGYTF; cdr3_nt: TGTGCCAGCAGCTTGGGGAGGCTCTATGGCTACACCTTC
d_call: -; clone_size: -; v_call: TRBV2; j_call: TRBJ2-3; cdr3_aa: CASAFQGSTDTQYF; cdr3_nt: TGTGCCAGCGCGTTTCAGGGGAGCACAGATACGCAGTATTTT
d_call: -; clone_size: -; v_call: TRBV12-3/TRBV12-4; j_call: TRBJ1-5; cdr3_aa: CASSFGSATQHF; cdr3_nt: TGTGCCAGCAGTTTTGGTAGCGCAACCCAGCATTTT
d_call: TRBD2; clone_size: -; v_call: TRBV5-1; j_call: TRBJ2-3; cdr3_aa: CASREAGGPTDTQYF; cdr3_nt: TGCGCCAGTCGAGAAGCGGGAGGTCCCACAGATACGCAGTATTTT
d_call: -; clone_size: -; v_call: TRBV7-9; j_call: TRBJ2-1; cdr3_aa: CASSLLGGDYNEQFF; cdr3_nt: TGTGCCAGCAGCTTATTGGGCGGGGACTACAATGAGCAGTTCTTC
d_call: TRBD2; clone_size: -; v_call: TRBV6-2/TRBV6-3; j_call: TRBJ2-1; cdr3_aa: CASSSGWASGSDEQFF; cdr3_nt: TGTGCCAGCAGTTCGGGTTGGGCTAGCGGGAGCGATGAGCAGTTCTTC
d_call: -; clone_size: -; v_call: TRBV6-5; j_call: TRBJ1-3; cdr3_aa: CASSRTASGNTIYF; cdr3_nt: TGTGCCAGCAGTCGGACAGCTTCTGGAAACACCATATATTTT
d_call: TRBD2; clone_size: -; v_call: TRBV4-3; j_call: TRBJ2-1; cdr3_aa: CASSQDLPGLAGGNNEQFF; cdr3_nt: TGCGCCAGCAGCCAAGATCTGCCTGGACTAGCGGGAGGCAACAATGAGCAGTTCTTC
d_call: -; clone_size: -; v_call: TRBV9; j_call: TRBJ2-2; cdr3_aa: CASSVLAYAGELFF; cdr3_nt: TGTGCCAGCAGCGTTTTAGCGTACGCCGGGGAGCTGTTTTTT
d_call: -; clone_size: once; v_call: TRBV10-1; j_call: TRBJ1-1; cdr3_aa: CASSDAITSEAFF; cdr3_nt: TGCGCCAGCAGTGATGCTATAACCTCTGAAGCTTTCTTT
d_call: -; clone_size: -; v_call: TRBV18; j_call: TRBJ1-4; cdr3_aa: CASSRGAATNEKLFF; cdr3_nt: TGTGCCAGCTCACGGGGCGCCGCAACTAATGAAAAACTGTTTTTT
d_call: TRBD1; clone_size: -; v_call: TRBV5-6; j_call: TRBJ1-3; cdr3_aa: CASSSDRSAGNTIYF; cdr3_nt: TGTGCCAGCAGCTCGGACAGGTCGGCTGGAAACACCATATATTTT
d_call: TRBD2; clone_size: -; v_call: TRBV11-3; j_call: TRBJ2-1; cdr3_aa: CASMGGRTYNEQFF; cdr3_nt: TGTGCCAGCATGGGCGGGAGAACGTACAATGAGCAGTTCTTC
d_call: TRBD1; clone_size: -; v_call: TRBV18; j_call: TRBJ1-4; cdr3_aa: CASSPQGAGNEKLFF; cdr3_nt: TGTGCCAGCTCACCCCAGGGGGCTGGTAATGAAAAACTGTTTTTT
d_call: -; clone_size: -; v_call: TRBV5-1; j_call: TRBJ1-5; cdr3_aa: CASRSAPGEQPQHF; cdr3_nt: TGCGCCAGCAGATCGGCCCCGGGGGAACAGCCCCAGCATTTT
d_call: -; clone_size: -; v_call: TRBV9; j_call: TRBJ1-1; cdr3_aa: CASSTRPGTEAFF; cdr3_nt: TGTGCCAGCAGCACACGACCCGGGACAGAAGCTTTCTTT
d_call: TRBD2; clone_size: -; v_call: TRBV11-2; j_call: TRBJ2-1; cdr3_aa: CASSLGLANEQFF; cdr3_nt: TGTGCCAGCAGCTTAGGACTAGCAAATGAGCAGTTCTTC
d_call: -; clone_size: -; v_call: TRBV25-1; j_call: TRBJ1-4; cdr3_aa: CASSAMDTYEKLFF; cdr3_nt: TGTGCCAGCAGTGCGATGGACACCTATGAAAAACTGTTTTTT
d_call: TRBD1; clone_size: -; v_call: TRBV6-1; j_call: TRBJ1-3; cdr3_aa: CASSELDRAWDTIYF; cdr3_nt: TGTGCCAGCAGTGAACTCGACAGGGCCTGGGACACCATATATTTT
d_call: -; clone_size: -; v_call: TRBV15; j_call: TRBJ2-7; cdr3_aa: CATSRGHMYEQYF; cdr3_nt: TGTGCCACCAGCAGAGGACACATGTACGAGCAGTACTTC
d_call: TRBD1; clone_size: -; v_call: TRBV5-1; j_call: TRBJ1-1; cdr3_aa: CASSLLAGTENTEAFF; cdr3_nt: TGCGCCAGCAGCTTGCTTGCCGGGACAGAGAACACTGAAGCTTTCTTT
d_call: -; clone_size: -; v_call: TRBV11-3; j_call: TRBJ1-6; cdr3_aa: CASSTRGEAYNSPLHF; cdr3_nt: TGTGCCAGCAGCACCCGGGGGGAAGCCTATAATTCACCCCTCCACTTT
d_call: -; clone_size: -; v_call: TRBV7-2; j_call: TRBJ2-1; cdr3_aa: CASSLPVRGEQFF; cdr3_nt: TGTGCCAGCAGCTTACCTGTTCGCGGTGAGCAGTTCTTC
d_call: -; clone_size: -; v_call: TRBV21-1; j_call: TRBJ1-5; cdr3_aa: CASIRRGQPQHF; cdr3_nt: TGTGCCAGCATCCGAAGAGGTCAGCCCCAGCATTTT
d_call: -; clone_size: -; v_call: TRBV10-1; j_call: TRBJ2-2; cdr3_aa: CASSPNTGELFF; cdr3_nt: TGCGCCAGCAGTCCTAATACCGGGGAGCTGTTTTTT
d_call: -; clone_size: -; v_call: TRBV10-1; j_call: TRBJ2-3; cdr3_aa: CASSESRTTDTQYF; cdr3_nt: TGCGCCAGCAGTGAGTCGAGGACAACCGATACGCAGTATTTT
d_call: TRBD1; clone_size: once; v_call: TRBV11-2; j_call: TRBJ1-1; cdr3_aa: CASSWGQGETEAFF; cdr3_nt: TGTGCCAGCAGCTGGGGACAGGGGGAAACTGAAGCTTTCTTT
d_call: -; clone_size: -; v_call: TRBV4-3; j_call: TRBJ2-1; cdr3_aa: CASSQDRMGGGSYNEQFF; cdr3_nt: TGCGCCAGCAGCCAAGACCGTATGGGGGGAGGCTCCTACAATGAGCAGTTCTTC
d_call: -; clone_size: -; v_call: TRBV23-1; j_call: TRBJ2-5; cdr3_aa: CASNLVTQYF; cdr3_nt: TGCGCCAGCAACCTAGTGACCCAGTACTTC
d_call: TRBD1; clone_size: -; v_call: TRBV30; j_call: TRBJ1-6; cdr3_aa: CAWSNQGAQPLHF; cdr3_nt: TGTGCCTGGAGTAATCAGGGGGCGCAGCCCCTCCACTTT
d_call: TRBD1; clone_size: -; v_call: TRBV9; j_call: TRBJ2-2; cdr3_aa: CASSARDRGIVAGELFF; cdr3_nt: TGTGCCAGCAGCGCCCGGGACAGGGGAATTGTAGCCGGGGAGCTGTTTTTT
d_call: TRBD1; clone_size: -; v_call: TRBV7-9; j_call: TRBJ1-6; cdr3_aa: CASSLPGRGLSPLHF; cdr3_nt: TGTGCCAGCAGCTTACCAGGCAGGGGGCTTTCACCCCTCCACTTT
d_call: TRBD2; clone_size: -; v_call: TRBV11-2; j_call: TRBJ2-2; cdr3_aa: CASSTSGFNTGELFF; cdr3_nt: TGTGCCAGCAGCACTAGCGGCTTTAACACCGGGGAGCTGTTTTTT
d_call: -; clone_size: -; v_call: TRBV10-1; j_call: TRBJ2-1; cdr3_aa: CASSDSLSEQFF; cdr3_nt: TGCGCCAGCAGTGACAGTTTAAGTGAGCAGTTCTTC
d_call: -; clone_size: once; v_call: TRBV5-4; j_call: TRBJ2-7; cdr3_aa: CASSSHTGSTYEQYF; cdr3_nt: TGTGCCAGCAGCTCGCATACAGGGAGCACCTACGAGCAGTACTTC
d_call: -; clone_size: few; v_call: TRBV12-3/TRBV12-4; j_call: TRBJ2-1; cdr3_aa: CASSFLPLPEFF; cdr3_nt: TGTGCCAGCAGTTTCCTCCCCCTGCCGGAGTTCTTC
d_call: TRBD1; clone_size: -; v_call: TRBV7-9; j_call: TRBJ1-2; cdr3_aa: CASSRTGINGYTF; cdr3_nt: TGTGCCAGCAGCCGGACAGGGATTAACGGCTACACCTTC
d_call: -; clone_size: -; v_call: TRBV4-1; j_call: TRBJ2-5; cdr3_aa: CASSQDGRGGQETQYF; cdr3_nt: TGCGCCAGCAGCCAAGATGGGAGGGGGGGACAAGAGACCCAGTACTTC
d_call: TRBD1; clone_size: -; v_call: TRBV24-1; j_call: TRBJ1-5; cdr3_aa: CATSDTGGEQPQHF; cdr3_nt: TGTGCCACCTCGGATACAGGGGGCGAGCAGCCCCAGCATTTT
d_call: -; clone_size: -; v_call: TRBV9; j_call: TRBJ2-7; cdr3_aa: CASSPGGDTLYEQYF; cdr3_nt: TGTGCCAGCAGCCCCGGAGGAGACACACTCTACGAGCAGTACTTC
d_call: TRBD1; clone_size: few; v_call: TRBV6-5; j_call: TRBJ1-2; cdr3_aa: CASTYKGARGYTF; cdr3_nt: TGTGCCAGCACGTACAAGGGGGCGCGAGGCTACACCTTC
d_call: TRBD1; clone_size: -; v_call: TRBV29-1; j_call: TRBJ2-5; cdr3_aa: CSVEGWGQGMTQYF; cdr3_nt: TGCAGCGTTGAAGGATGGGGACAGGGAATGACCCAGTACTTC
d_call: TRBD2; clone_size: -; v_call: TRBV15; j_call: TRBJ2-1; cdr3_aa: CATSRGGRANEQFF; cdr3_nt: TGTGCCACCAGCAGAGGCGGGAGGGCCAATGAGCAGTTCTTC
d_call: -; clone_size: -; v_call: TRBV28; j_call: TRBJ2-7; cdr3_aa: CASSHYEQYF; cdr3_nt: TGTGCCAGCAGTCACTACGAGCAGTACTTC